These 21 T cell receptor beta chains were all obtained from the same sample, sequenced in a study of control samples from healthy donors and cancer patients. The data were produced by immunoSEQ multiplex PCR, yet TCRdb's version contains in-frame clones alone and is incomplete. Among about 150,000 clones listed, roughly 93% were seen once. Input material: blood. The receptor source for this set is a man over 45 in good health.

This clone was recorded only once. V is TRBV18 and J is TRBJ2-5; D gene ambiguous. CDR1 is KGHSH and CDR2 is LQKENI in the germline V gene. V lost 8 bases and J lost 5, with 15 bases in between. The CDR3 runs 13 residues. For the CDR3, the DNA is TGTGCCAGCCGCCCTTCGGTGAGGGAGACCCAGTACTTC. It translates to CASRPSVRETQYF.

The chain uses TRBV28 and TRBJ2-5; perhaps D is TRBD1 or TRBD2 (5 bases each). The CDR3 contains 17 residues. The V gene lost 3 bases and the J gene lost 3 bases, with 20 bases spanning the gap. Germline V lookup: CDR1 MDHEN, CDR2 SYDVKM. CDR3 in amino acids: CASSLGDWGTGKETQYF. DNA for the CDR3: TGTGCCAGCAGTTTGGGGGATTGGGGGACGGGTAAAGAGACCCAGTACTTC.

V is TRBV5-1 and J is TRBJ1-2; D perhaps matches TRBD1 (5 bases). Germline assignment: CDR1 SGHRS and CDR2 YFSETQ. This CDR3 has 14 amino acids. Deletions cut 4 bases from V and 5 bases from J, with 15 bases between. The CDR3 region has the DNA TGCGCCAGCAGCCTGCTGACAGCAGAGTATGGCTACACCTTC. It codes for CASSLLTAEYGYTF.

The chain carries TRBV4-2 and TRBJ1-4, with a tentative D call TRBD1 (5 bases). V gave up 0 bases and J gave up 8 bases, with 13 bases separating them. Per germline, CDR1 LGHNA and CDR2 YNFKEQ. CDR3 length: 15 residues. CDR3 bases: TGTGCCAGCAGCCAAGATCCAGGGAGGTGGGAAAAACTGTTTTTT. This sequence encodes CASSQDPGRWEKLFF.

V and J are TRBV11-3 and TRBJ2-6, with D uncertain. V lost 5 bases to trimming and J lost 4 bases, with 9 bases between them. Germline lookup yields CDR1 SGHNT and CDR2 YENEEA. The length of the CDR3 is 14 residues. CDR3 sequence: CASSPGAGANVLTF. CDR3 sequence (DNA): TGTGCCAGCAGCCCCGGCGCAGGGGCCAACGTCCTGACTTTC.

The chain employs TRBV7-9 and TRBJ1-6; perhaps TRBD1 as D (5 bases). V gave up 2 bases and J gave up 10 bases, with 15 bases separating them. The CDR3 is 15 residues long. The germline V gene has CDR1 SEHNR and CDR2 FQNEAQ (reference sequence). The CDR3, as DNA: TGTGCCAGCAGCTTAAGTTCAGGGTTTAAATCACCCCTCCACTTT. This gives the protein CASSLSSGFKSPLHF. The full variable domain, its missing parts supplied by reference TRBV7-9 and TRBJ1-6, is DTGVSQNPRHKITKRGQNVTFRCDPISEHNRLYWYRQTLGQGPEFLTYFQNEAQLEKSRLLSDRFSAERPKGSFSTLEIQRTEQGDSAMYLCASSLSSGFKSPLHFGNGTRLTVT.

This chain uses TRBV5-1 with TRBJ2-2, with D tentatively TRBD2 (5 bases). V was clipped by 4 bases and J by 4 bases, with 14 bases between them. CDR1 and CDR2 (germline): SGHRS, YFSETQ. CDR3 length: 15 amino acids. The CDR3 is CASSIEGRGTGELFF. The CDR3 nucleotides read TGCGCCAGCAGCATTGAGGGCCGGGGCACCGGGGAGCTGTTTTTT.

The chain recombines TRBV6-5 with TRBJ2-7; 7 bases fit TRBD1. Germline assignment: CDR1 MNHEY and CDR2 SVGAGI. The CDR3 sequence is 15 residues long. The junction had 12 bases not matched to a gene; V was cut back by 8 bases and J by 2 bases. The CDR3 DNA is TGTGCCAGCCAGTTACATGGGCAGGGGGCCTACGAGCAGTACTTC. It yields the protein CASQLHGQGAYEQYF.

A word on this clone: An end of the junction does not agree with germline; a read error may underlie this. The J gene is TRBJ2-7, the V gene TRBV7-7; D may match TRBD1 or TRBD2 (5 bases each). Germline loops: CDR1 SSHAT, CDR2 FNYEAQ (reference sequence). The CDR3 runs to 14 residues. The CDR3 DNA is TGTGCTAGCAGCTTAGAGGGCAGGGCCTACGAGCAGTACTTC. This codes for CASSLEGRAYEQYF.

This clone was observed a single time. The chain employs TRBV4-1 and TRBJ2-1; 7 nucleotides align to TRBD2. The germline V gene has CDR1 MGHRA and CDR2 YSYEKL. There are 16 residues in the CDR3. The V segment lost 0 bases and the J segment 7 bases; nucleotides outside the gene matches: 9. CDR3 coding DNA: TGCGCCAGCAGCCAAGATGGGGGGGGAGTAATAAATGAGCAGTTCTTC. It encodes CASSQDGGGVINEQFF.

J is TRBJ1-1 and V is TRBV6-4; D unclear. V was shortened by 7 bases and J by 4 bases, with 16 bases between the two germline ends. The germline CDR1 and CDR2 sequences are MRHNA and SNTAGT. CDR3 length equals 14 residues. CDR3 DNA sequence: TGTGCCAGCACCCCCGGCGGCGCGAGCACTGAAGCTTTCTTT. Encoded protein: CASTPGGASTEAFF.

V gene TRBV7-2 combines with J gene TRBJ2-7; 12 bases are a match to TRBD2. Germline V gene sequence: CDR1 SGHTA, CDR2 FQGNSA. The CDR3 contains 14 residues. Trimming cost V 4 bases and J 2 bases; bases outside gene matches: 0. The CDR3 DNA follows: TGTGCCAGCAGCTCTAGCGGGAGGGCCTACGAGCAGTACTTC. This sequence encodes CASSSSGRAYEQYF.

This clone was observed once. The chain uses TRBV25-1 and TRBJ2-7; the D gene could be TRBD1 or TRBD2 (6 bases each). CDR3 length: 15 residues. Trimming took 1 base from V and 4 from J, leaving 14 bases between them. In germline, CDR1 is MGHDK, CDR2 SYGVNS. CDR3 in amino acids: CASSESEGEEYEQYF. The CDR3 DNA sequence: TGTGCCAGCAGTGAATCCGAGGGGGAGGAGTACGAGCAGTACTTC.

The chain recombines TRBV5-1 with TRBJ2-1; 7 bases fit TRBD2. The CDR3 loop spans 16 amino acids. The germline V gene has CDR1 SGHRS and CDR2 YFSETQ. After removal of 0 bases from V and 4 bases from J, the junction contained 7 bases not matched to a gene. The CDR3 DNA follows: TGCGCCAGCAGCTTGGTCGGCGGGAGCGATTACAATGAGCAGTTCTTC. The encoded protein is CASSLVGGSDYNEQFF.

The chain links TRBV9 to TRBJ2-5, with 7 nucleotides matching TRBD2. The germline gives CDR1 SGDLS, CDR2 YYNGEE. This CDR3 is 15 amino acids long. After removal of 0 bases from V and 5 bases from J, the junction contained 7 bases not matched to a gene. CDR3 coding DNA: TGTGCCAGCAGCGTAGAGGGAACTAGCGCGGAGACCCAGTACTTC. Translated, it gives CASSVEGTSAETQYF.

The rearrangement joins TRBV30 to TRBJ2-7; D perhaps matches TRBD1 (5 bases). Trimming shortened V by 2 bases and J by 4 bases, and 9 bases separated the two germline ends. Germline V gene sequence: CDR1 GTSNPN, CDR2 SVGIG (reference sequence). The CDR3 contains 12 residues. Here the CDR3 reads CAWSRGLYEQYF. CDR3 nucleotide sequence: TGTGCCTGGAGTAGGGGTCTGTACGAGCAGTACTTC. Using reference TRBV30 and TRBJ2-7 for the parts outside the CDR3, the full variable domain is SQTIHQWPATLVQPVGSPLSLECTVEGTSNPNLYWYRQAAGRGLQLLFYSVGIGQISSEVPQNLSASRPQDRQFILSSKKLLLSDSGFYLCAWSRGLYEQYFGPGTRLTVT.

This clone was found once. CDR3 sequence: CASSYSSTAYEQYF. CDR3 nucleotide sequence: TGTGCCAGCAGTTACTCGAGCACCGCTTACGAGCAGTACTTC. This chain uses TRBV6-6 with TRBJ2-7; D is unresolved. The germline V gene has CDR1 MNHNY and CDR2 SVGAGI (reference sequence). CDR3 length: 14 amino acids. Trimming removed 0 bases at V and 4 bases at J, with 10 bases between.

This sequence joins TRBV6-5 and TRBJ2-7; tentatively, D is TRBD1 (5 bases). V lost 7 bases and J lost 0, with 10 bases in between. Germline loops: CDR1 MNHEY, CDR2 SVGAGI. The CDR3 totals 13 residues. The CDR3 loop is CASKGASSYEQYF. The CDR3 nucleotides read TGTGCCAGCAAAGGGGCCAGCTCCTACGAGCAGTACTTC.

The chain uses TRBV12-3 or TRBV12-4 and TRBJ1-1; D perhaps matches TRBD1 (6 bases). The CDR3 covers 12 residues. The V end was cut by 6 bases, the J end by 6 bases, with 11 bases between. The CDR3 region has the DNA TGTGCCAGCAGGAAGGGGGACGCTGAAGCTTTCTTT. Amino acids: CASRKGDAEAFF.

The rearrangement links TRBV5-1 to TRBJ2-7; D could derive from TRBD1 or TRBD2 (6 bases each). CDR3 length equals 15 residues. Germline V gives CDR1 SGHRS, CDR2 YFSETQ. V was pared by 0 bases and J by 3 bases, with 13 bases between. The CDR3 protein is CASSLEGEVGYEQYF. For the CDR3, the DNA is TGCGCCAGCAGCTTGGAGGGGGAGGTGGGCTACGAGCAGTACTTC.

V usage is TRBV6-6 and J usage is TRBJ2-7; 9 nucleotides align to TRBD2. Germline lookup yields CDR1 MNHNY and CDR2 SVGAGI (reference sequence). This CDR3 region has 12 residues. The CDR3 is CASGSPSYEQYF. The CDR3, as DNA: TGTGCTAGCGGGAGTCCCTCCTACGAGCAGTACTTC.